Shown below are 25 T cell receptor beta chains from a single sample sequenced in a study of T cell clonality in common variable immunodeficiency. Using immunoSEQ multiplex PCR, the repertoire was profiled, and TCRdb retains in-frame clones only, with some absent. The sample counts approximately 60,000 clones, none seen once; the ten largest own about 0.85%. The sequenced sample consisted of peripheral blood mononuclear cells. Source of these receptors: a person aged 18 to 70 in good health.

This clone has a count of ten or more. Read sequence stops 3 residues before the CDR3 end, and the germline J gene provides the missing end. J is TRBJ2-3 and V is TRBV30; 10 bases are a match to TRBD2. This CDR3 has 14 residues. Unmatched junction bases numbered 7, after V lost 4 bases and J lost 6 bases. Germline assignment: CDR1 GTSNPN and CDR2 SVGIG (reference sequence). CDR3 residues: CAWTLLAGSDTQYF. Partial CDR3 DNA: TGTGCCTGGACCTTACTAGCGGGGTCCGATACG.

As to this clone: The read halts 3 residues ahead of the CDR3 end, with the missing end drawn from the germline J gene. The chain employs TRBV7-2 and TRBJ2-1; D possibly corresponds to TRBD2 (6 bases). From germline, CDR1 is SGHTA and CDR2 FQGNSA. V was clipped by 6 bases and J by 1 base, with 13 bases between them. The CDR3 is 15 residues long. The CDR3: CASRTLALSYNEQFF. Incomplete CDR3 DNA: TGTGCCAGCAGAACTCTAGCGTTATCCTACAATGAG.

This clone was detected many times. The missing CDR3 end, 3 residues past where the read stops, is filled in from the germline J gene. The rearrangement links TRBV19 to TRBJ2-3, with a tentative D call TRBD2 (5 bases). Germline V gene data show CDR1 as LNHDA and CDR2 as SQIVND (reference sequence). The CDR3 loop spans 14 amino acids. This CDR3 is CASTEAGLQETQYF. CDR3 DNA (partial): TGTGCCAGTACAGAGGCGGGTCTGCAAGAGACG. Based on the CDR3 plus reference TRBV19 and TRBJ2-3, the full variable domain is DGGITQSPKYLFRKEGQNVTLSCEQNLNHDAMYWYRQDPGQGLRLIYYSQIVNDFQKGDIAEGYSVSREKKESFPLTVTSAQKNPTAFYLCASTEAGLQETQYFGPGTRLTVL.

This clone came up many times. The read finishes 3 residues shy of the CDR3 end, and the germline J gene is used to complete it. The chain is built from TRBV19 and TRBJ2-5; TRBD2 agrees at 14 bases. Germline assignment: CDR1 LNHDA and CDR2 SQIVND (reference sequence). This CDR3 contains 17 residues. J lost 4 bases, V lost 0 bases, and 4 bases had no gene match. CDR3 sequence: CASSIELGLAGGETQYF. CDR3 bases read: TGTGCCAGTAGTATAGAACTCGGACTAGCGGGGGGAGAGACC.

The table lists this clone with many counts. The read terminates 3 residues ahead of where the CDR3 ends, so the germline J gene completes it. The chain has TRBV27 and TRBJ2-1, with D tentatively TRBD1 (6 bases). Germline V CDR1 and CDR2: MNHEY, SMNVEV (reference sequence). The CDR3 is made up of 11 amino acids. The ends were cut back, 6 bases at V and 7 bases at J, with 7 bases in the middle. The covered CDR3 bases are TGTGCCAGCAGCAGGGGAAATGAG. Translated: CASSRGNE. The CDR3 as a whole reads CASSRGNEQFF.

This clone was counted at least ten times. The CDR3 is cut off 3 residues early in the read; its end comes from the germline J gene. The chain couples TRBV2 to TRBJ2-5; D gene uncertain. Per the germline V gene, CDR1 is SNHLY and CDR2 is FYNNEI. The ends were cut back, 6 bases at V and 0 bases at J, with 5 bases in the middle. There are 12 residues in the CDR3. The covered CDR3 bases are TGTGCCAGCAGGACTTACCAAGAGACC. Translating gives CASRTYQET. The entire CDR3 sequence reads CASRTYQETQYF.

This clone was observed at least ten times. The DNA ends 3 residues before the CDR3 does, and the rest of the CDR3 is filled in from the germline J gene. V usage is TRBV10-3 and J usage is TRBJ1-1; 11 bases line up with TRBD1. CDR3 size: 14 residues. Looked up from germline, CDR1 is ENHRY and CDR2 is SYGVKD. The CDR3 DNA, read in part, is TGTGCCATCAGGCAGGGGACAGGGGGAACGGAA. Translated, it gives CAIRQGTGGTE. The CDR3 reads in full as CAIRQGTGGTEAFF.

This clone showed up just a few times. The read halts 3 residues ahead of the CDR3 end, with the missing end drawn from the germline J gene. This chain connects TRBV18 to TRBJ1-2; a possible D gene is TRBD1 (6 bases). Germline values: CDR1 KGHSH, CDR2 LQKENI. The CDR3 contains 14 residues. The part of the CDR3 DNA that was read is TGTGCCAGCTCACCAGCAGGGGATTACAATGAC. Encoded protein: CASSPAGDYND. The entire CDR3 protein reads CASSPAGDYNDYTF.

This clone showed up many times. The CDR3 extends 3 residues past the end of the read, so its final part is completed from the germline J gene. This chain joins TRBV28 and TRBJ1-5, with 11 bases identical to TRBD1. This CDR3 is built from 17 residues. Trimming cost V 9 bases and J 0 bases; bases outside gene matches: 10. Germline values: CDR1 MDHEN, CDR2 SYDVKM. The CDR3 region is CASRDRGFLNSNQPQHF. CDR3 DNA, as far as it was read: TGTGCCAGTCGGGACAGGGGGTTTTTAAATAGCAATCAGCCC.

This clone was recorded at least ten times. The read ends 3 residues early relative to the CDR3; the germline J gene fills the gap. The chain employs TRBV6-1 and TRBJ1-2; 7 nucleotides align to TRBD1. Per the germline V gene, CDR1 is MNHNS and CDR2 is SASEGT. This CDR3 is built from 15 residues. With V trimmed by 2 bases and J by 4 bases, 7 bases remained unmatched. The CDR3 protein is CASSERGQLTYGYTF. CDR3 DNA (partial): TGTGCCAGCAGTGAAAGGGGACAGCTTACCTATGGC.

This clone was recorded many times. The sequenced CDR3 bases are TGCAGTGCTTTCGACAGGGCGGCTGGAAACACC. Residues: CSAFDRAAGNT. The whole CDR3 is CSAFDRAAGNTIYF. J is TRBJ1-3 and V is TRBV20-1; 7 nucleotides agree with TRBD1. The read ends 3 residues early relative to the CDR3; the germline J gene fills the gap. The germline V gene has CDR1 DFQATT and CDR2 SNEGSKA (reference sequence). The CDR3 runs 14 residues. After removal of 5 bases from V and 2 bases from J, the junction contained 6 bases not matched to a gene.

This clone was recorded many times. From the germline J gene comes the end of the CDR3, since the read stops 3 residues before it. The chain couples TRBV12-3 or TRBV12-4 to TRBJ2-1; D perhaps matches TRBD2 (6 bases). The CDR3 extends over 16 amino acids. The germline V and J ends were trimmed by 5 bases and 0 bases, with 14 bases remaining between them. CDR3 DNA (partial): TGTGCCAGCAGTCTTGAGATGGGGGGCTCCTACAATGAG. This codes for CASSLEMGGSYNE. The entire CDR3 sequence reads CASSLEMGGSYNEQFF.

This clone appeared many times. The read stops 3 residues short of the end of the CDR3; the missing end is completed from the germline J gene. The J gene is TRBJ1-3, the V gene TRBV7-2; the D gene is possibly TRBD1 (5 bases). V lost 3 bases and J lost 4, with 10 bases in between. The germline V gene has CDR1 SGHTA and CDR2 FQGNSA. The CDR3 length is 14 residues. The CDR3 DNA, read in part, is TGTGCCAGCAGCTTCCCGGGGGGAGGAAACACC. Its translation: CASSFPGGGNT. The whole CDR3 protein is CASSFPGGGNTIYF. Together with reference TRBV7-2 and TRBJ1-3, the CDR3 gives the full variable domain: GAGVSQSPSNKVTEKGKDVELRCDPISGHTALYWYRQSLGQGLEFLIYFQGNSAPDKSGLPSDRFSAERTGGSVSTLTIQRTQQEDSAVYLCASSFPGGGNTIYFGEGSWLTVV.

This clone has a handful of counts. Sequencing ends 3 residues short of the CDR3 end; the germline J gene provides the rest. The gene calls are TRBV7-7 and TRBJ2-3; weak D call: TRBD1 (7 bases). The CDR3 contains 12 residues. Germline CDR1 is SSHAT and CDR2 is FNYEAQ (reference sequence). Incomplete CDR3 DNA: TGTGCCAGCAGCCGCAGGGGGGAGACG. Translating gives CASSRRGET. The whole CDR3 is CASSRRGETQYF.

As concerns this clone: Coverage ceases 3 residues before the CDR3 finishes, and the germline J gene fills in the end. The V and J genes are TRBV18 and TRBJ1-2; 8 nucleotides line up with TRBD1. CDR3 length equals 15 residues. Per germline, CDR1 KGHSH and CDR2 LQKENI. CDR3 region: CASSSDRAGYNDYTF. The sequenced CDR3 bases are TGTGCCAGCTCATCGGACAGGGCGGGCTACAATGAC. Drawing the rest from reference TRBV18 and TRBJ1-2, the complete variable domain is NAGVMQNPRHLVRRRGQEARLRCSPMKGHSHVYWYRQLPEEGLKFMVYLQKENIIDESGMPKERFSAEFPKEGPSILRIQQVVRGDSAAYFCASSSDRAGYNDYTFGSGTRLTVV.

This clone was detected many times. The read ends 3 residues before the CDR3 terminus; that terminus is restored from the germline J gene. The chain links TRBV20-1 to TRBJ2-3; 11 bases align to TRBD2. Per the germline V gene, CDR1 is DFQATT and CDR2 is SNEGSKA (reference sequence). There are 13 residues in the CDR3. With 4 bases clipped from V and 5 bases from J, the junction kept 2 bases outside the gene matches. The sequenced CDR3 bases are TGCAGTGCTACTAGCGGGGGGAAAGATACG. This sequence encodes CSATSGGKDT. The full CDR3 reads CSATSGGKDTQYF.

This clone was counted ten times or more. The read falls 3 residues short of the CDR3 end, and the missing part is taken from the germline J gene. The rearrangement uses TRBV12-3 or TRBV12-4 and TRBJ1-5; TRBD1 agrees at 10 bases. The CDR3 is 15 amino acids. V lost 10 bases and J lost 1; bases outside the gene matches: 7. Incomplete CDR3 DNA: TGTGCCAACAAGGGGGGACAGGGGAGCAATCAGCCC. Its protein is CANKGGQGSNQP. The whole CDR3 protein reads CANKGGQGSNQPQHF.

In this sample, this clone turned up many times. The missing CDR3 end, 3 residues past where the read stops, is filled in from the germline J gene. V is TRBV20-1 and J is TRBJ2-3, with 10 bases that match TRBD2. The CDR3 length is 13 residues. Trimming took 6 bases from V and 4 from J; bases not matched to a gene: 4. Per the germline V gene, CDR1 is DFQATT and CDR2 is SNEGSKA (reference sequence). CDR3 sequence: CSATGTSADTQYF. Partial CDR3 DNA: TGCAGTGCCACTGGGACTAGCGCAGATACG.

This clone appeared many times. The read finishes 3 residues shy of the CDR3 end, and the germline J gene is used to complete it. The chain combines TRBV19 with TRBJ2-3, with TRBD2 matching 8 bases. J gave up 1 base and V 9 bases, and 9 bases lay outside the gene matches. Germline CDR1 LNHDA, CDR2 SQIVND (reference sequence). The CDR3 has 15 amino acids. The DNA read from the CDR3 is TGTGCCAGCCTCGATAGCGGGGTGGGCACAGATACG. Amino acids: CASLDSGVGTDT. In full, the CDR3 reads CASLDSGVGTDTQYF.

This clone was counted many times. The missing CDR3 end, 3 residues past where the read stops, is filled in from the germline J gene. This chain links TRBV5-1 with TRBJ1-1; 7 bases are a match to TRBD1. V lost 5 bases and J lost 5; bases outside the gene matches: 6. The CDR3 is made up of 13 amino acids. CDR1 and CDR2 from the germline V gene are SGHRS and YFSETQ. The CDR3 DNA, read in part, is TGCGCCAGCAGGGAACAGGGGAGGACTGAA. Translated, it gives CASREQGRTE. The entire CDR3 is CASREQGRTEAFF.

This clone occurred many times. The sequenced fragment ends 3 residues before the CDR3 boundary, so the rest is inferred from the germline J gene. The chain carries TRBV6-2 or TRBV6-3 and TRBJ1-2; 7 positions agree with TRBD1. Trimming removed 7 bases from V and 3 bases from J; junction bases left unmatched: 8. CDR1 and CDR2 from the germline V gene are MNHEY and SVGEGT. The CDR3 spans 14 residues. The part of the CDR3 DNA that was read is TGTGCCAGCACAGATCCGGGACAGCACTATGGC. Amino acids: CASTDPGQHYG. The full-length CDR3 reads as CASTDPGQHYGYTF.

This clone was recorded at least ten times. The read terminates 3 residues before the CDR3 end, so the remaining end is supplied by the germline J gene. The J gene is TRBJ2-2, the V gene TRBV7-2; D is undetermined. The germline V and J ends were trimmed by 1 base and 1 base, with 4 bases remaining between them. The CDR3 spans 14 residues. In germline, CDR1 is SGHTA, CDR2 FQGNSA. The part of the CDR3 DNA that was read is TGTGCCAGCAGCTTAGTAGAGAACACCGGGGAG. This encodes CASSLVENTGE. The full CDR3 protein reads CASSLVENTGELFF. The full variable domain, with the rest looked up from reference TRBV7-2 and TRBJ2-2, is GAGVSQSPSNKVTEKGKDVELRCDPISGHTALYWYRQSLGQGLEFLIYFQGNSAPDKSGLPSDRFSAERTGGSVSTLTIQRTQQEDSAVYLCASSLVENTGELFFGEGSRLTVL.

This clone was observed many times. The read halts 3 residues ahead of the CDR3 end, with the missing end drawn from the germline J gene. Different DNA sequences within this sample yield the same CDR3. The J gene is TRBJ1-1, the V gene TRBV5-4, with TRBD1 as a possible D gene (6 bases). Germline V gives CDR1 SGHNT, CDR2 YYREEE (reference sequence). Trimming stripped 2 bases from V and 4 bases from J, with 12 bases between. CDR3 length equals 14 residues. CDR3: CASSFRGGGTEAFF. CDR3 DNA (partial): TGTGCCAGCAGCTTCAGAGGGGGTGGCACTGAA.

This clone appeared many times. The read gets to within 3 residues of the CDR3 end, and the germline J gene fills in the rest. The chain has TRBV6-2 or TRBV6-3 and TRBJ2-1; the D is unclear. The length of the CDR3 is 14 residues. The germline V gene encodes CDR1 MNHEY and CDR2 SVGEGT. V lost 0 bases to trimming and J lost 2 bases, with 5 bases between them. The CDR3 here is CASSYSTAYNEQFF. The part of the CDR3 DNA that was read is TGTGCCAGCAGTTACTCTACAGCCTACAATGAG.

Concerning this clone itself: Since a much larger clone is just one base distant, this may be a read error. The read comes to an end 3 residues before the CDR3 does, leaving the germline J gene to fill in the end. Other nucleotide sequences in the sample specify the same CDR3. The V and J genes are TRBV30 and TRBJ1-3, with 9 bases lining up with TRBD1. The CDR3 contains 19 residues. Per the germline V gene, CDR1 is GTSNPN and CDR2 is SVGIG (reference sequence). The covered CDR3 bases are TGTGCCTGGAGTGTACGTTCGGGGGGGGGACAGGGTTCGAGAAACACA. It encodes CAWSVRSGGGQGSRNT. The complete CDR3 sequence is CAWSVRSGGGQGSRNTIYF.